Listed below are T cell receptor beta chains from one sample, sequenced in a study of blood T cell repertoires in COVID-19. The table came from immunoSEQ multiplex PCR; TCRdb's copy has only in-frame clones and leaves some out. The sample yields approximately 74,000 clones, 88% seen once. Sequencing was done on a sample of peripheral blood. The source is a man in his 70s with acute or convalescent COVID-19. Each CDR3 is given with its conserved first and last residue. A D gene is named only where the DNA matches it firmly.

V	D	J	CDR3
TRBV5-6	TRBD2	TRBJ2-7	CASSVGLAGGPIPYEQYF
TRBV5-1	NA	TRBJ2-1	CASSLGSRVNEQFF
TRBV18	NA	TRBJ1-1	CASSPDTSWTEAFF
TRBV6-4	NA	TRBJ2-1	CASSDGQGPYNEQFF
TRBV7-2	NA	TRBJ2-1	CASSLTWGRWFF
TRBV19	NA	TRBJ1-2	CASSTLQGPSGYTF
TRBV10-2	TRBD1	TRBJ1-4	CASSGTESEKLFF
TRBV5-1	TRBD1	TRBJ2-7	CASSLEPGQGIYEQYF
TRBV7-2	NA	TRBJ2-1	CASSQTSQGIENEQFF
TRBV28	TRBD2	TRBJ2-2	CASRSLAGGHTGELFF
TRBV27	TRBD1	TRBJ1-5	CASGQGDQPQHF
TRBV27	TRBD2	TRBJ2-5	CASSGTSSRQTQYF
TRBV5-4	NA	TRBJ1-4	CASSFSNEKLFF
TRBV18	NA	TRBJ2-4	CASSHSTPQETKNIQYF
TRBV7-2	TRBD1	TRBJ1-6	CASSPSGTENSPLHF
TRBV4-3	NA	TRBJ2-7	CASAPAANGHEQYF
TRBV6-1	NA	TRBJ1-6	CASSEAGAGANSPLHF
TRBV19	NA	TRBJ2-7	CATSTGRSYEQYF
TRBV28	NA	TRBJ1-2	CASSLLQNYGYTF
TRBV7-3	TRBD2	TRBJ2-1	CASSPTSEPYNEQFF
TRBV3-1/TRBV3-2	NA	TRBJ1-4	CASSLGGAYEKLFF
TRBV10-3	TRBD2	TRBJ2-7	CAISRTSGSYEQYF
TRBV30	NA	TRBJ2-3	CAWVQGMSTDTQYF
TRBV6-2/TRBV6-3	TRBD1	TRBJ2-2	CASSPTGSTGELFF
TRBV11-2	NA	TRBJ2-7	CASSRWENSYEQYF
TRBV3-1/TRBV3-2	TRBD2	TRBJ2-2	CASSQSRSGRSNTGELFF
TRBV5-1	TRBD2	TRBJ2-1	CASSFPATGGSYNEQFF
TRBV7-2	NA	TRBJ2-1	CASSLVGVGTYNEQFF
TRBV18	TRBD1	TRBJ1-1	CASSQALTGRLNTEAFF
TRBV18	NA	TRBJ2-2	CASSPSGIGELFF
TRBV6-5	NA	TRBJ2-7	CASNRLRESSEQYF
TRBV28	NA	TRBJ1-1	CASSSGYWGEAFF
TRBV5-4	TRBD1	TRBJ1-5	CASSLTGQGENQPQHF
TRBV6-2/TRBV6-3	NA	TRBJ1-4	CASSNTAGEKLFF
TRBV6-2/TRBV6-3	NA	TRBJ1-1	CASSYPSPAEAFF
TRBV7-9	TRBD1	TRBJ1-2	CAWARQGSNYGYTF
TRBV10-2	NA	TRBJ1-5	CASSSGSVSNQPQHF
TRBV25-1	NA	TRBJ1-4	CASSDGTAGEKLFF
TRBV28	NA	TRBJ1-3	CASSSTTNTIYF
TRBV10-3	TRBD1	TRBJ2-1	CAISVRDRGSDEQFF
TRBV4-1	TRBD1	TRBJ1-5	CASSPGPVDRNQPQHF
TRBV7-2	NA	TRBJ2-2	CASRIDISNTGELFF
TRBV6-6	TRBD1	TRBJ1-1	CASRGWDRGVEAFF
TRBV6-2/TRBV6-3	TRBD1	TRBJ2-2	CASIPEAGTDIRQRNTGELFF
TRBV10-3	NA	TRBJ2-2	CAISDFDWTNTGELFF
TRBV6-5	NA	TRBJ1-1	CASKSRFTEAFF
TRBV27	TRBD1	TRBJ1-3	CASRKGQGALGNTIYF
TRBV5-4	NA	TRBJ2-7	CASSLGRQKPYEQYF
TRBV13	TRBD1	TRBJ2-2	CASSPGGRGELFF
TRBV7-6	TRBD1	TRBJ2-7	CASSSETGGEQYF
TRBV10-3	TRBD1	TRBJ1-1	CAISEATWGQGFFGSTEAFF
TRBV5-1	TRBD2	TRBJ2-1	CASSLASGRAGEQFF
TRBV11-3	TRBD2	TRBJ2-2	CASSLAGGGELFF
TRBV28	TRBD1	TRBJ1-2	CASSSGQGGYGYTF
TRBV7-6	NA	TRBJ2-3	CASSLVGGGADTQYF
TRBV5-1	TRBD2	TRBJ2-3	CASSWQAGDVDTQYF
TRBV6-2/TRBV6-3	NA	TRBJ2-1	CASSYSRDKQFF